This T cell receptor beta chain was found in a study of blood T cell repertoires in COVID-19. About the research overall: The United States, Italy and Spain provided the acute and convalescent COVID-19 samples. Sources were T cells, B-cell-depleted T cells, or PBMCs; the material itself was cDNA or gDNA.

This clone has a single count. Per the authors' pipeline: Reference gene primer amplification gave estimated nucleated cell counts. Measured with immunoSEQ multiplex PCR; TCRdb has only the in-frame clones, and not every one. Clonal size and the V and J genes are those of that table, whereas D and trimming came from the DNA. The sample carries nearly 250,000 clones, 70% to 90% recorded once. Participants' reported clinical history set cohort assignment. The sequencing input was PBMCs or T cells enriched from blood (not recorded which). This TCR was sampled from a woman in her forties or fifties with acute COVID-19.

CDR3 in DNA: TGCGCCAGCAGCCAAGTCGGACAGGGAAATTCACCCCTCCACTTT. This codes for CASSQVGQGNSPLHF. The J gene is TRBJ1-6, the V gene TRBV4-3; TRBD1 aligns across 8 bases. Germline loops: CDR1 LGHNA, CDR2 YSLEER. The CDR3 runs 15 residues. V lost 1 base to trimming and J lost 7 bases; unmatched junction nucleotides: 3.